The 27 T cell receptor beta chains below come from one sample, sequenced in a study of OX40 agonist ivuxolimab in advanced cancers. Libraries were built with the immunoSEQ multiplex PCR assay. As stored in TCRdb, this immuneACCESS dataset retains in-frame rearrangements with V and J assigned. A fraction of the clones does not appear; measured against another copy, unresolved V genes explain less than half of the discrepancy, and the remainder lacks a known reason. The sample table shows about 48,000 clones, and approximately 90% are seen once. The ten largest clones capture roughly 28% of the sample. The input for sequencing was CD4+ or CD8+ T cells sorted from blood, taken in a trial of the OX40 agonist ivuxolimab. The receptors here all came from an adult with an advanced solid tumor such as melanoma, head and neck, liver or kidney cancer.

V gene TRBV20-1 combines with J gene TRBJ2-1, with 7 bases that match TRBD1. Germline CDR1 and CDR2: DFQATT and SNEGSKA (reference sequence). V was pared by 6 bases and J by 7 bases, with 3 bases of the junction left unmatched. This CDR3 is built from 11 residues. The CDR3 reads CSATTGNEQFF. The CDR3 DNA reads TGCAGTGCCACGACAGGGAATGAGCAGTTCTTC.

J is TRBJ2-2 and V is TRBV4-1; no definite D call. The germline V gene encodes CDR1 MGHRA and CDR2 YSYEKL. V was shortened by 2 bases and J by 6 bases, with 13 bases between the two germline ends. This CDR3 has 15 residues. The CDR3 region is CASSQSPGVAGELFF. For the CDR3, the DNA is TGCGCCAGCAGCCAAAGCCCAGGTGTGGCCGGGGAGCTGTTTTTT.

The chain recombines TRBV5-4 with TRBJ2-1, with 7 bases aligning to TRBD2. V was pared by 6 bases and J by 3 bases, with 21 bases of the junction left unmatched. Germline V gene data show CDR1 as SGHNT and CDR2 as YYREEE (reference sequence). The CDR3 sequence is 19 residues long. DNA for the CDR3: TGTGCCAGCACCTCGTCCCAGGTCCAGGGACTAAGTTACTACAATGAGCAGTTCTTC. This codes for CASTSSQVQGLSYYNEQFF. The full variable domain, completed using reference TRBV5-4 and TRBJ2-1, is ETGVTQSPTHLIKTRGQQVTLRCSSQSGHNTVSWYQQALGQGPQFIFQYYREEENGRGNFPPRFSGLQFPNYSSELNVNALELDDSALYLCASTSSQVQGLSYYNEQFFGPGTRLTVL.

V usage is TRBV28 and J usage is TRBJ2-7, with 12 bases aligning to TRBD2. J gave up 4 bases and V 3 bases, and 4 bases lay outside the gene matches. Germline values: CDR1 MDHEN, CDR2 SYDVKM. This CDR3 spans 15 amino acids. DNA of the CDR3: TGTGCCAGCAGTTTCCTTACTAGCGGGAGGTACGAGCAGTACTTC. Its translation is CASSFLTSGRYEQYF.

The chain combines TRBV9 with TRBJ2-3; TRBD2 might be the D (6 bases). Trimming took off 5 bases at V and 3 bases at J, with 7 bases between the two ends. This CDR3 comprises 12 residues. The germline V gene has CDR1 SGDLS and CDR2 YYNGEE. The CDR3 protein is CASRGLTDTQYF. CDR3 DNA sequence: TGTGCCAGCAGAGGACTAACAGATACGCAGTATTTT.

The chain couples TRBV7-9 to TRBJ1-2; a weak D match, TRBD1 (6 bases). Trimming stripped 5 bases from V and 7 bases from J, with 11 bases between. CDR3 length: 12 amino acids. The germline CDR1 and CDR2 sequences are SEHNR and FQNEAQ (reference sequence). CDR3 region: CASSARGSGYTF. CDR3 in DNA: TGTGCCAGCAGCGCCAGGGGTAGTGGCTACACCTTC.

The rearrangement uses TRBV18 and TRBJ2-2; no clear D gene. The CDR3 contains 16 residues. The V and J ends lost 3 bases and 10 bases respectively, with 21 bases between them. Germline CDR1 and CDR2: KGHSH and LQKENI. The CDR3 protein is CASSPSGWNPQEELFF. CDR3 in DNA: TGTGCCAGCTCACCGTCCGGGTGGAATCCCCAAGAGGAGCTGTTTTTT.

This clone was observed once. V gene TRBV27 combines with J gene TRBJ2-3, with TRBD2 identical over 9 bases. This CDR3 is built from 15 residues. V lost 7 bases to trimming and J lost 2 bases; unmatched junction nucleotides: 7. Per the germline V gene, CDR1 is MNHEY and CDR2 is SMNVEV (reference sequence). This chain's CDR3 is CASKGGGRDTDTQYF. The CDR3 DNA follows: TGTGCCAGCAAAGGGGGCGGGAGGGACACAGATACGCAGTATTTT.

This chain links TRBV14 with TRBJ1-1, with 7 positions matching TRBD1. V trimming: 2 bases; J trimming: 4 bases; junction bases outside the gene matches: 7. Germline CDR1 SGHDN, CDR2 FVKESK. This CDR3 has 15 residues. This chain's CDR3 is CASSQLNRGSTEAFF. CDR3 nucleotide sequence: TGTGCCAGCAGCCAACTGAACAGGGGAAGCACTGAAGCTTTCTTT.

This rearrangement joins TRBV7-9 to TRBJ1-1, with 7 bases fitting TRBD1. After removal of 5 bases from V and 0 bases from J, the junction contained 6 bases not matched to a gene. This CDR3 spans 15 amino acids. From germline, CDR1 is SEHNR and CDR2 FQNEAQ (reference sequence). The CDR3 DNA is TGTGCCAGCAGCCCACCCACAGGGGTGAACACTGAAGCTTTCTTT. Protein sequence: CASSPPTGVNTEAFF.

J is TRBJ2-5 and V is TRBV29-1; 10 bases align to TRBD1. Trimming at V came to 8 bases and at J to 5 bases, leaving 8 bases not matched to a gene. Germline V CDR1 and CDR2: SQVTM, ANQGSEA. The CDR3 contains 13 residues. The CDR3 sequence: CSSRQGAVETQYF. The CDR3 coding sequence is TGCAGCTCAAGACAGGGGGCGGTGGAGACCCAGTACTTC. Variable domain in full (rest from reference TRBV29-1 and TRBJ2-5): SAVISQKPSRDICQRGTSLTIQCQVDSQVTMMFWYRQQPGQSLTLIATANQGSEATYESGFVIDKFPISRPNLTFSTLTVSNMSPEDSSIYLCSSRQGAVETQYFGPGTRLLVL.

This chain connects TRBV7-2 to TRBJ2-1; possibly TRBD2 for D (6 bases). The germline CDR1 and CDR2 sequences are SGHTA and FQGNSA. V dropped 5 bases and J dropped 0 bases, with 14 bases sitting between them. The CDR3 runs to 16 residues. CDR3 region: CASSKRGLLSYNEQFF. The CDR3 coding sequence is TGTGCCAGCAGCAAAAGGGGACTCCTCTCCTACAATGAGCAGTTCTTC.

This chain joins TRBV2 and TRBJ2-7; D not resolved. The germline V gene encodes CDR1 SNHLY and CDR2 FYNNEI. CDR3 length equals 12 residues. The germline V and J ends were trimmed by 10 bases and 0 bases, with 10 bases remaining between them. CDR3 in DNA: TGTGCCACCCGTAGTTTCTCCTACGAGCAGTACTTC. Translated, it gives CATRSFSYEQYF.

This clone was detected only once. CDR3 nucleotides: TGTGCCAGCAGTTTATTTCACAGAAAAGATTACGAGCAGTACTTC. Translated: CASSLFHRKDYEQYF. The chain joins TRBV27 to TRBJ2-7; D is uncertain. The germline V and J ends were trimmed by 1 base and 4 bases, with 14 bases remaining between them. This CDR3 spans 15 amino acids. Germline V lookup: CDR1 MNHEY, CDR2 SMNVEV (reference sequence).

The V call is TRBV19, the J call TRBJ1-5; no clear D gene. V was cut by 5 bases and J by 3 bases, with 14 bases left in between. The CDR3 is made up of 15 amino acids. Germline CDR1 LNHDA, CDR2 SQIVND (reference sequence). CDR3 nucleotide sequence: TGTGCCAGTAGTCTCATGGGGTTTTCCAATCAGCCCCAGCATTTT. This sequence encodes CASSLMGFSNQPQHF. The full variable domain, completed using reference TRBV19 and TRBJ1-5, is DGGITQSPKYLFRKEGQNVTLSCEQNLNHDAMYWYRQDPGQGLRLIYYSQIVNDFQKGDIAEGYSVSREKKESFPLTVTSAQKNPTAFYLCASSLMGFSNQPQHFGDGTRLSIL.

This rearrangement joins TRBV28 to TRBJ2-7; tentatively, D is TRBD1 or TRBD2 (5 bases each). This CDR3 has 12 residues. V lost 8 bases and J lost 5, with 13 bases in between. The V gene's germline CDR1 is MDHEN and CDR2 SYDVKM. The CDR3 DNA follows: TGTGCCAGCTGGGGCGGGTGGGACGAGCAGTACTTC. Translated, it gives CASWGGWDEQYF.

The chain is built from TRBV7-9 and TRBJ2-1; no firm D call. CDR1 and CDR2 from the germline V gene are SEHNR and FQNEAQ (reference sequence). The germline V and J ends were trimmed by 5 bases and 5 bases, with 10 bases remaining between them. The CDR3 is made up of 13 amino acids. The CDR3 DNA sequence: TGTGCCAGCAGCCCGCGGAACCACAATGAGCAGTTCTTC. This translates into CASSPRNHNEQFF.

CDR3 sequence reads: CASSKQGLGQPQHF. CDR3 sequence (DNA): TGTGCCAGCAGTAAACAGGGCTTGGGCCAGCCCCAGCATTTT. The V and J genes are TRBV28 and TRBJ1-5; weak D call: TRBD1 (6 bases). V was cut by 5 bases and J by 7 bases, with 15 bases left in between. Germline CDR1 and CDR2: MDHEN and SYDVKM. The CDR3 has 14 amino acids.

V and J are TRBV28 and TRBJ2-7; TRBD1 is a possible D gene (6 bases). CDR3 length: 14 residues. Per germline, CDR1 MDHEN and CDR2 SYDVKM. Trimming stripped 1 base from V and 5 bases from J, with 12 bases between. The CDR3 DNA reads as TGTGCCAGCAGTTTATCTCACAGGGTAGACGAGCAGTACTTC. Its translation is CASSLSHRVDEQYF.

This chain uses TRBV5-4 with TRBJ2-1; 14 bases align to TRBD2. The CDR3 is 14 amino acids. V dropped 4 bases and J dropped 6; count of bases not matched to a gene: 0. Germline CDR1 is SGHNT and CDR2 is YYREEE (reference sequence). As DNA, the CDR3 is TGTGCCAGCAGCGGACTAGCGGGGGGCAATGAGCAGTTCTTC. This sequence encodes CASSGLAGGNEQFF. The full variable domain, completed using reference TRBV5-4 and TRBJ2-1, is ETGVTQSPTHLIKTRGQQVTLRCSSQSGHNTVSWYQQALGQGPQFIFQYYREEENGRGNFPPRFSGLQFPNYSSELNVNALELDDSALYLCASSGLAGGNEQFFGPGTRLTVL.

The chain links TRBV14 to TRBJ2-5, with D perhaps matching TRBD2 (6 bases). The CDR3 has 15 residues. CDR1 is SGHDN, CDR2 FVKESK, per germline. Trimming left V 1 base short and J 1 base short, with 10 bases between. The CDR3 loop is CASSQVPAGQETQYF. DNA of the CDR3: TGTGCCAGCAGCCAAGTTCCAGCGGGCCAAGAGACCCAGTACTTC.

This chain links TRBV7-9 with TRBJ2-7; 7 positions agree with TRBD1. Germline values: CDR1 SEHNR, CDR2 FQNEAQ (reference sequence). With 1 base clipped from V and 5 bases from J, the junction kept 5 bases outside the gene matches. This CDR3 has 14 residues. In DNA form, the CDR3 reads TGTGCCAGCAGCTTAGATCAGGGGGTGAACGAGCAGTACTTC. Encoded protein: CASSLDQGVNEQYF. Complete variable domain (other parts from reference TRBV7-9 and TRBJ2-7): DTGVSQNPRHKITKRGQNVTFRCDPISEHNRLYWYRQTLGQGPEFLTYFQNEAQLEKSRLLSDRFSAERPKGSFSTLEIQRTEQGDSAMYLCASSLDQGVNEQYFGPGTRLTVT.

The rearrangement joins TRBV6-1 to TRBJ2-1, with D uncertain. V was trimmed by 3 bases and J by 12 bases, leaving 12 bases between them. The CDR3 consists of 12 residues. In germline, CDR1 is MNHNS, CDR2 SASEGT. The CDR3 DNA reads as TGTGCCAGCAGTGAGGTAAATACTCGGCAGTTCTTC. Its protein product is CASSEVNTRQFF.

The J gene is TRBJ2-1, the V gene TRBV27; D is ambiguous. V gave up 1 base and J gave up 2 bases, with 12 bases separating them. Germline CDR1 MNHEY, CDR2 SMNVEV (reference sequence). CDR3 length equals 16 residues. The CDR3 coding sequence is TGTGCCAGCAGTTTATTGCCCGGAGCGACCTACAATGAGCAGTTCTTC. Encoded protein: CASSLLPGATYNEQFF.

In this sample, this clone turned up a few times. This chain joins TRBV7-9 and TRBJ2-3, with D possibly matching TRBD2 (6 bases). Trimming took 3 bases from V and 2 from J, leaving 9 bases between them. Germline CDR1 and CDR2: SEHNR and FQNEAQ (reference sequence). The CDR3 contains 14 residues. The CDR3 loop is CASSFGGDTDTQYF. CDR3 DNA sequence: TGTGCCAGCAGCTTTGGCGGGGACACAGATACGCAGTATTTT.

The chain has TRBV25-1 and TRBJ1-5; D unclear. Trimming removed 1 base from V and 4 bases from J, with 8 bases in between. Per germline, CDR1 MGHDK and CDR2 SYGVNS. The CDR3 contains 14 residues. CDR3 loop: CASSEFGENQPQHF. The CDR3 DNA reads TGTGCCAGCAGTGAATTCGGGGAGAATCAGCCCCAGCATTTT.

The J gene is TRBJ2-3, the V gene TRBV5-5, with D hard to call. Germline V lookup: CDR1 SGHKS, CDR2 YYEKEE (reference sequence). V was pared by 0 bases and J by 4 bases, with 3 bases between. This CDR3 contains 12 residues. CDR3 sequence: CASSLGSDTQYF. In DNA, the CDR3 is TGTGCCAGCAGCTTGGGTTCAGATACGCAGTATTTT.